Listed below are T cell receptor beta chains from one sample, sequenced in a study of T-cell memory formation after mild COVID-19. TCRdb re-analysed the 5' RACE reads in MiXCR, keeping a single row per CDR3 protein. The table lists around 250,000 distinct CDR3 sequences, around 15% of them singletons. Sequences were obtained from PBMCs or a T cell subset sorted from them (not recorded which). All receptors come from a man between 18 and 35 years old who had mild COVID-19 (a few samples of this study predate the infection). Cell type and time point are not known. The CDR3 runs from the conserved cysteine through the conserved F or W. A D gene is named only where the DNA matches it firmly. Expanded clones get a size class; other rows say once, few or many, or leave the size out.

v_gene	abundance	j_gene	d_gene	CDR3nt	CDR3aa
TRBV7-9	few	TRBJ1-3	-	TGTGCCAGCAGCTCTACAGGGCCCTCTGGAAACACCATATATTTT	CASSSTGPSGNTIYF
TRBV4-1	-	TRBJ1-5	-	TGCGCCAGCAGCCAAGATCATGTAGGGCCCCAGCATTTT	CASSQDHVGPQHF
TRBV6-2/TRBV6-3	few	TRBJ1-1	TRBD1	TGTGCCAGCAGCAACGTAACAGGGGGCCGAGGGAGGAAAGCTTTCTTT	CASSNVTGGRGRKAFF
TRBV5-6	-	TRBJ1-2	TRBD1	TGTGCCAGCAGCGCCCCGGGACAGGCGATTAACTATGGCTACACCTTC	CASSAPGQAINYGYTF
TRBV12-3/TRBV12-4	few	TRBJ2-7	-	TGTGCCAGCAGTTTAGCGCGGTGGGAGCAGTACTTC	CASSLARWEQYF
TRBV15	-	TRBJ2-5	-	TGTGCCACCAGCCCGGGTGAGAAGACCCAGTACTTC	CATSPGEKTQYF
TRBV10-3	-	TRBJ2-7	-	TGTGCCATCAGTGAGGTGGCTGGCGGGGATATCAGCTCCTACGAGCAGTACTTC	CAISEVAGGDISSYEQYF
TRBV5-1	-	TRBJ1-6	-	TGCGCCAGCAGCGACCAAAATGGGAATTCACCCCTCCACTTT	CASSDQNGNSPLHF
TRBV7-2	-	TRBJ2-3	-	TGTGCCAGCAGCTTAGCGCAGGGGACCCCTAGCACAGATACGCAGTATTTT	CASSLAQGTPSTDTQYF
TRBV12-3/TRBV12-4	few	TRBJ2-4	TRBD2	TGTGCCAGCAGTTTAGATAGCCTAGCGGGAACCAAAAACATTCAGTACTTC	CASSLDSLAGTKNIQYF
TRBV7-9	-	TRBJ2-5	-	TGTGCCAGCAGCTTCTTTGAGACCCAGTACTTC	CASSFFETQYF
TRBV5-1	-	TRBJ1-1	-	TGTGCCAGCAGCCCAGCGGCAGGGGTCGACACTGAAGCTTTCTTT	CASSPAAGVDTEAFF
TRBV12-3/TRBV12-4	-	TRBJ1-2	-	TGTGCCAGCAAGCCCCGCAGGGGCGGGATAGGCTACACCTTC	CASKPRRGGIGYTF
TRBV7-6	few	TRBJ1-4	-	TGTGCCAGCAGCTTAGACCGGGGGGAAGCCCGGGGGACTAATGAAAAACTGTTTTTT	CASSLDRGEARGTNEKLFF
TRBV15	few	TRBJ2-1	-	TGTGCCACCAGCAGACGGGGTAGCTCCTACAATGAGCAGTTCTTC	CATSRRGSSYNEQFF
TRBV5-1	many	TRBJ2-4	-	TGCGCCAGCAGCTTGGATGGGTGGGCCAAAAACATTCAGTACTTC	CASSLDGWAKNIQYF
TRBV7-2	-	TRBJ1-1	-	TGTGCCAGCAGCAACTACAAGAACACTGAAGCTTTCTTT	CASSNYKNTEAFF
TRBV14	many	TRBJ1-1	-	TGTGCCAGCAGCCGGTTCACATACACTGAAGCTTTCTTT	CASSRFTYTEAFF
TRBV4-3	-	TRBJ1-4	-	TGCGCCAGCAGCCAAGTCTTACAGGTTAATGAAAAACTGTTTTTT	CASSQVLQVNEKLFF
TRBV25-1	many	TRBJ1-1	TRBD1	TGTGCCATAACAGGGGCCTTGAACACTGAAGCTTTCTTT	CAITGALNTEAFF
TRBV29-1	-	TRBJ1-2	TRBD1	TGCAGCGTTGATGAGGGACAGAAATTTACCTATGGCTACACCTTC	CSVDEGQKFTYGYTF
TRBV6-2/TRBV6-3	-	TRBJ2-5	-	TGTGCCAGCAGTTACCCGGGGACACGGGCAGAGACCCAGTACTTC	CASSYPGTRAETQYF
TRBV5-4	-	TRBJ2-3	TRBD2	TGTGCCAGCAGCTTGCTAGCGGGGTTAGGCACAGATACGCAGTATTTT	CASSLLAGLGTDTQYF
TRBV5-8	-	TRBJ2-5	-	TGTGCCAGCAGCTTGGGACTAAGGAAAGGGACCCAGTACTTC	CASSLGLRKGTQYF
TRBV12-3/TRBV12-4	-	TRBJ2-5	TRBD1	TGTGCCAGCAGATCAGCCGACAGGGGGGGGGAGACCCAGTACTTC	CASRSADRGGETQYF
TRBV12-3/TRBV12-4	-	TRBJ1-2	-	TGTGCCAGCAGTTTAGACAGTATAATCTATGGCTACACCTTC	CASSLDSIIYGYTF
TRBV5-1	-	TRBJ2-5	-	TGCGCCAGCAGCTTGGGGACTACGGTGCAAGAGACCCAGTACTTC	CASSLGTTVQETQYF
TRBV7-3	few	TRBJ2-3	-	TGTGCCAGCAGCTTAACGCCCACAGATACGCAGTATTTT	CASSLTPTDTQYF
TRBV4-3	few	TRBJ1-1	-	TGCGCCAGCAGCCAAGAGCCGGGAGAGGACACTGAAGCTTTCTTT	CASSQEPGEDTEAFF
TRBV6-5	few	TRBJ1-5	TRBD1	TGTGCCAGCAGTTACGGAACAGGGGTCAATCAGCCCCAGCATTTT	CASSYGTGVNQPQHF
TRBV4-2	few	TRBJ2-7	-	TGTGCCAGCAGCCGACCGGGTCCCTGCCTCCGGGTTACGTACTTC	CASSRPGPCLRVTYF
TRBV7-9	few	TRBJ1-1	TRBD1	TGTGCCAGCAGCGACCACGGCAGGGGGCGATCTGAAGCTTTCTTT	CASSDHGRGRSEAFF
TRBV2	-	TRBJ1-6	-	TGTGCCAGCAGTGATCGTAATTCACCCCTCCACTTT	CASSDRNSPLHF
TRBV4-3	many	TRBJ2-3	TRBD2	TGCGCCAGCAGCCAGGAGCGGGGGGGAGGTACAGATACGCAGTATTTT	CASSQERGGGTDTQYF
TRBV4-1	-	TRBJ2-5	-	TGCGCCAGCAGCCCCTCTCCGGGGGTAGCAGAGACCCAGTACTTC	CASSPSPGVAETQYF
TRBV24-1	-	TRBJ2-1	-	TGTGCCACCAGTGCCCCGGGAAGAAAGGGGGGAGATGAGCAGTTCTTC	CATSAPGRKGGDEQFF
TRBV4-3	-	TRBJ2-7	TRBD1	TGCGCCAGCAGCCAAAAGTGGGACAGGCCTTACGAGCAGTACTTC	CASSQKWDRPYEQYF
TRBV28	many	TRBJ2-4	TRBD1	TGTGCCAGCAGCTCTAGGACAGGGGACCAAGGCCTCCTAGCCAAAAACATTCAGTACTTC	CASSSRTGDQGLLAKNIQYF
TRBV7-2	few	TRBJ1-2	-	TGTGCCAGCAGCTTAGGACTCGGGTTTGGGAGTGGCTACACCTTC	CASSLGLGFGSGYTF
TRBV11-2	-	TRBJ2-1	-	TGTGCCAGCAGCTTCGTGGATGAGCAGTTCTTC	CASSFVDEQFF
TRBV30	few	TRBJ2-3	-	TGTGCCTGGACCGTACGAGGGGCGGGCACAGATACGCAGTATTTT	CAWTVRGAGTDTQYF
TRBV6-2/TRBV6-3	-	TRBJ1-5	-	TGTGCCAGCAGTTCACACGGGCTACGTATAAGCAATCAGCCCCAGCATTTT	CASSSHGLRISNQPQHF
TRBV11-2	few	TRBJ2-3	-	TGTGCCAGCAGCCGAAGTCCTGATACGCAGTATTTT	CASSRSPDTQYF
TRBV5-1	many	TRBJ2-1	TRBD2	TGCGCCAGCAGCTTGGGATCTAGCGGGGGGGCCCCCTACAATGAGCAGTTCTTC	CASSLGSSGGAPYNEQFF
TRBV7-9	few	TRBJ2-1	-	TGTGCCAGCAGCCCCAGGCGGGCACGCAGCTCCTACAATGAGCAGTTCTTC	CASSPRRARSSYNEQFF
TRBV12-3/TRBV12-4	-	TRBJ1-1	-	TGTGCCAGCAGTTCGTTCGGGTACACTGAAGCTTTCTTT	CASSSFGYTEAFF
TRBV24-1	-	TRBJ2-6	-	TGTGCCACCAGTGTCGTTCGAACCCCTGGGGCCAACGTCCTGACTTTC	CATSVVRTPGANVLTF
TRBV20-1	few	TRBJ2-2	TRBD1	TGCAGTGCTCCGGGACAGGGAATCGGGGAGCTGTTTTTT	CSAPGQGIGELFF
TRBV30	once	TRBJ2-7	TRBD2	TGTGCCTCGGCCGAGGGGAGGGGCCCCTTGGGTGAGCAGTACTTC	CASAEGRGPLGEQYF
TRBV4-1	few	TRBJ2-7	-	TGCGCCAGCAGCCTTGGGAAGGTAGGGTACGAGCAGTACTTC	CASSLGKVGYEQYF
TRBV27	-	TRBJ1-6	-	TGTGCCAGCAGTTTTACCCCCCCAGGGACACCCCTCCACTTT	CASSFTPPGTPLHF
TRBV4-1	many	TRBJ2-5	TRBD2	TGCGCCAGCAGCCCCTCCGGGGGGGGACAAGAGACCCAGTACTTC	CASSPSGGGQETQYF
TRBV12-3/TRBV12-4	-	TRBJ2-7	-	TGTGCCAGCAGGGAAGACGGGGAGCAGTACTTC	CASREDGEQYF
TRBV15	few	TRBJ1-2	TRBD1	TGTGCCACCAGCAGTTTGGGCAGGGGGCGAGGTTATGGCTACACCTTC	CATSSLGRGRGYGYTF